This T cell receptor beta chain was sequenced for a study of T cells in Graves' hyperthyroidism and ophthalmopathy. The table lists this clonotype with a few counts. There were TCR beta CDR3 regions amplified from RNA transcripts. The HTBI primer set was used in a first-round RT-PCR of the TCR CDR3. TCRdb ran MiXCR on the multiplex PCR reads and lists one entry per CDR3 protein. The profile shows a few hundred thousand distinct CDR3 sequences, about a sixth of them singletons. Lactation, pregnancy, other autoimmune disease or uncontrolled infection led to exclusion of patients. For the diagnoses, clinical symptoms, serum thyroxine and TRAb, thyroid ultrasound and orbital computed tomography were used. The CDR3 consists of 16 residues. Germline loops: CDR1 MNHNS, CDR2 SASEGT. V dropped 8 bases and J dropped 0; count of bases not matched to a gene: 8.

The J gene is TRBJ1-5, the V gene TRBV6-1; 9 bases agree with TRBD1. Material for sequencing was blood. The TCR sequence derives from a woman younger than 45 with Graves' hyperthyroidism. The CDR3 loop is CASDPTGGYSNQPQHF. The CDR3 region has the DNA TGTGCCAGCGATCCTACAGGGGGCTATAGCAATCAGCCCCAGCATTTT.